This TCR beta chain was retrieved from a study of T-cell reconstitution after alpha-beta-depleted transplantation in children. This clonotype was picked up a small number of times. Unique molecular identifiers were used in preparing the TCRbeta library. MiXCR, run by TCRdb on the PCR reads, gives a single entry per CDR3 protein. The data contain roughly 500,000 distinct CDR3 sequences, around 17% of them seen just once; the ten biggest clones take up 3.3%. Trimming left V 6 bases short and J 2 bases short, with 13 bases between. The CDR3 runs 14 residues. The specimen comprised PBMCs from the stem cell graft donor, sampled from the stem cell graft. The genes are TRBV12-3 or TRBV12-4 and TRBJ1-2; D call uncertain. This receptor was taken from a human donor who donated a stem cell graft to a child with acute lymphoblastic leukemia. The CDR3 reads CASSLLRPNYGYTF. CDR3 in DNA: TGTGCCAGCAGCCTTCTCAGGCCAAACTATGGCTACACCTTC.